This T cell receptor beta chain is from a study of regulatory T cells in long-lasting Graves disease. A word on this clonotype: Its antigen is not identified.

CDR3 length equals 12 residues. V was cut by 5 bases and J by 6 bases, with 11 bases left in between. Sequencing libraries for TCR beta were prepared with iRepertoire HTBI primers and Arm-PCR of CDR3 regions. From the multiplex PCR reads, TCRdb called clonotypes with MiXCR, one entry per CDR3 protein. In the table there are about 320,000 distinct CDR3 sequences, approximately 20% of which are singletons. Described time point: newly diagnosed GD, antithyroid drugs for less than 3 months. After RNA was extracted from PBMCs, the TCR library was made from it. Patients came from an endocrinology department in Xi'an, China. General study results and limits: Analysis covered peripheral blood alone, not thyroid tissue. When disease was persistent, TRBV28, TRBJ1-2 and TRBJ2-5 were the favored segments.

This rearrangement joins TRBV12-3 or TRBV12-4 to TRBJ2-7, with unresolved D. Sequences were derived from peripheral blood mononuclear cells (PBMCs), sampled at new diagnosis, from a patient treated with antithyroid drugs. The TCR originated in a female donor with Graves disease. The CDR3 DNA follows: TGTGCCAGCAGTCAAATTGTCGGCGAGCAGTACTTC. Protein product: CASSQIVGEQYF.